The T cell receptor beta chain under discussion was sequenced for a study of blood T cell repertoires in COVID-19 (TCRdb year 2020). Regarding the study in general: Samples from collaborators originated in the United States, Italy and Spain and spanned both the acute and convalescent phases of COVID-19. Where HLA class I and class II types were available, the types were taken from metadata supplied by the sample provider, not from assay-based typing. A freely available public database, intended as a resource for researchers studying the immune response to SARS-CoV-2, is where the repertoires were released. Samples were obtained from the ongoing ImmuneRACE study (first 160 participants) and from 950 to 1,500 subjects provided by 6 global collaborators. The prospective study material was composed of cDNA or gDNA derived from T cells, B-cell-depleted T cells, or PBMCs. Subjects who had been exposed to COVID-19, were actively infected with it, or had recovered from it provided the deeply sampled blood TCRbeta repertoires that made up the dataset. The sample metadata nearly always contained a de-identified subject ID, COVID-19 status, age in years and sex. General findings and caveats noted by the study authors: Clinical and demographic metadata were provided uncurated, with the amount varying by source and participant.

The sample holds one count of this clone. The clone's antigen remains unknown. Within one base of it there is no much larger clone, and no base qualities were kept. The immunoSEQ Assay, a bias-controlled multiplex PCR, was used to amplify TCRbeta CDR3 regions from genomic DNA. On the authors' methods: The number of nucleated cells in each sample was estimated from the amplification of reference gene primers within the assay. Sequence reads were collapsed and filtered to measure the absolute abundance of every unique TCRbeta CDR3 rearrangement. For each sample, productive Simpson clonality was calculated as the square root of Simpson's diversity index over productive rearrangements. Imported from immuneACCESS, the table was reduced by TCRdb to in-frame sequences with V and J called. These copies leave out some clones; in studies compared against another copy, an unresolved V gene accounts for under half, and the cause of the remainder is not known. V and J calls and clone size are given by that table; D and trimming were obtained from the DNA. Here the sample has fewer than 150,000 clones; 84% occur a single time. 1.5% to 2% of the sample goes to the ten largest clones.

Participants in the prospective study were enrolled through a virtual design, were aged about 18 to 100 years, and lived in 24 United States geographic areas. To assign participants to cohorts, the prospective study relied on clinical history that participants themselves reported in a screening survey and a study questionnaire. Exposed participants had been in contact, within 2 weeks of entering the study, with a person who had a PCR-confirmed or clinician-diagnosed case of COVID-19. Mobile phlebotomists in the prospective study collected whole blood, serum and a nasopharyngeal or oropharyngeal swab from every participant. Participants in the prospective study had the option to provide additional blood draws and questionnaires over a roughly 2-month period. Blood samples from the prospective study were shipped frozen or at room temperature prior to DNA extraction. The material sequenced was PBMCs or T cells enriched from blood (not recorded which). This TCR derives from a woman younger than 30 who had been exposed to COVID-19.

This receptor has the CDR3 CASSRALPTGGSTEAFF. The DNA sequence follows: TGTGCCAGTAGCCGCGCCCTACCCACAGGGGGCAGTACTGAAGCTTTCTTT. The chain was built from TRBV19 and TRBJ1-1; 9 middle bases align to TRBD1. The germline V gene (reference sequence) supplies CDR1 LNHDA and CDR2 SQIVND. From its cysteine to its phenylalanine, the CDR3 spans 17 amino acids. Only the CDR3 DNA is retained, 51 bases long and in frame from the first base. From V the trimming removes 6 bases and from J it removes 5 bases, while the gene matches leave 16 bases of the junction unaccounted for.